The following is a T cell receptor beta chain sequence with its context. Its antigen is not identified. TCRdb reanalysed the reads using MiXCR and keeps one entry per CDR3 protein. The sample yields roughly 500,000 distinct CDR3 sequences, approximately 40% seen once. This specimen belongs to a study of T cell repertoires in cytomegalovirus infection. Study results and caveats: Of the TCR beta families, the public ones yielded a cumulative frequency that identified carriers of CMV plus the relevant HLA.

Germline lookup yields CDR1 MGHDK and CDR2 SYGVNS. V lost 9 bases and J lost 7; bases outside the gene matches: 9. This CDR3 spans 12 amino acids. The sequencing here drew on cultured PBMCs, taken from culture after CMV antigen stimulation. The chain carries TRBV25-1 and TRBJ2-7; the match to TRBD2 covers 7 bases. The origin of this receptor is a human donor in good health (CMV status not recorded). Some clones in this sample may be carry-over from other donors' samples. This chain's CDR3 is CARLDKRGEQYF. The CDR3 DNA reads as TGTGCCAGACTTGACAAGCGGGGAGAGCAGTACTTC.